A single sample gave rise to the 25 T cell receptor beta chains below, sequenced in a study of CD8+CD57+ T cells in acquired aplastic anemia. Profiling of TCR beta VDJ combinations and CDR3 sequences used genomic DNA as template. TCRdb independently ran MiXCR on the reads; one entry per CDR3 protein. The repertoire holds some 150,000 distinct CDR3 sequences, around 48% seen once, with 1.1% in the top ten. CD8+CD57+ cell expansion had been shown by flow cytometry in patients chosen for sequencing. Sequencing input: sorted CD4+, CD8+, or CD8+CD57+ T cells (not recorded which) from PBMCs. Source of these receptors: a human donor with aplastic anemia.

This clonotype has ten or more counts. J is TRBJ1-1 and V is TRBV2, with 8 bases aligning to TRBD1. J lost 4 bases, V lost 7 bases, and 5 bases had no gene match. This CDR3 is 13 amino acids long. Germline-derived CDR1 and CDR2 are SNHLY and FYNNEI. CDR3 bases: TGTGCCAGCAATGGACAGGGTATCACTGAAGCTTTCTTT. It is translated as CASNGQGITEAFF.

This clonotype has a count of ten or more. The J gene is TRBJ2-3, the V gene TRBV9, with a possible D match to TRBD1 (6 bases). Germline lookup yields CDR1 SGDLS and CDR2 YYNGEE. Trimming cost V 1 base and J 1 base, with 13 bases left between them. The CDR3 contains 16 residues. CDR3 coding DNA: TGTGCCAGCAGCGTATATCAGGGGCTCGGCACAGATACGCAGTATTTT. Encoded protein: CASSVYQGLGTDTQYF.

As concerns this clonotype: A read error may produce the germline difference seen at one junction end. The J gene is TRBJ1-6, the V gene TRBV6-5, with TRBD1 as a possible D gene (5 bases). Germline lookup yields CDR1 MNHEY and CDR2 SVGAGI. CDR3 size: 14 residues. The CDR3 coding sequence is TGTGCCAGCAGTTATGGAACAGGTGGTTCACCCCACCACTTT. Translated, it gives CASSYGTGGSPHHF.

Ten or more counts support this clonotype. For the CDR3, the DNA is TGCGCCAGCAGTGAGATCACAGTGCCTGAGTATTTT. Amino acids: CASSEITVPEYF. This chain joins TRBV10-2 and TRBJ2-3; D is undetermined. CDR1 is WSHSY, CDR2 SAAADI, per germline. Trimming removed 2 bases from V and 13 bases from J, with 13 bases in between. There are 12 residues in the CDR3.

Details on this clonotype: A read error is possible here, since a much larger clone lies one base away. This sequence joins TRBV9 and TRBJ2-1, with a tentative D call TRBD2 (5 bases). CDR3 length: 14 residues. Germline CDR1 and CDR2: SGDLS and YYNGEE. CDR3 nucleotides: TGTGCCAGCAGCGTAGGAGGGAATTACAATGGGCAGTTCTTC. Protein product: CASSVGGNYNGQFF.

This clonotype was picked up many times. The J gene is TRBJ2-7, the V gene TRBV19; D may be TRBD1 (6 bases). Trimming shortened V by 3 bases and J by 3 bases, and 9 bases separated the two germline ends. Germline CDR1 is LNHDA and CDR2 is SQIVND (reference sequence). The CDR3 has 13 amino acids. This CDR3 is CASSIRGFYEQYF. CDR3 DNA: TGTGCCAGTAGTATTAGGGGGTTCTACGAGCAGTACTTC.

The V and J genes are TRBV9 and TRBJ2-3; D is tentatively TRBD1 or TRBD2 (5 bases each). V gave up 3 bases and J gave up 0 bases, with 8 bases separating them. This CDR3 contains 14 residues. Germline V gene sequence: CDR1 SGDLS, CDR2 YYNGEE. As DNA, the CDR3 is TGTGCCAGCAGCGAAGGGACGAGCACAGATACGCAGTATTTT. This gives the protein CASSEGTSTDTQYF.

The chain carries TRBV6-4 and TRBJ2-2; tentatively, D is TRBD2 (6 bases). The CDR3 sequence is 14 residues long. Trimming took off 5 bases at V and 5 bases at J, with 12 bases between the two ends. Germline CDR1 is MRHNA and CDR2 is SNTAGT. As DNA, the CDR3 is TGTGCCAGCAGTCGAGCGGGTTCGACCGGGGAGCTGTTTTTT. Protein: CASSRAGSTGELFF.

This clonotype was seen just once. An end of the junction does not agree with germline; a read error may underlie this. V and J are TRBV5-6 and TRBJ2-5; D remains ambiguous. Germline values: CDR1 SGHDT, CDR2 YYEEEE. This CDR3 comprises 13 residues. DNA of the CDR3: TGTGCCAGCAGTTTGGTTTCGGAAGAGACCCAGTACTTC. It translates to CASSLVSEETQYF.

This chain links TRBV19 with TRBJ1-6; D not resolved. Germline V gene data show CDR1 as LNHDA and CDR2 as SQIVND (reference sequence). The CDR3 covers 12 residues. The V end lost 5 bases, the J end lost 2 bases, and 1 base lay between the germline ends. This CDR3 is CASSPYNSPLHF. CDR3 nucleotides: TGTGCCAGTAGTCCCTATAATTCACCCCTCCACTTT.

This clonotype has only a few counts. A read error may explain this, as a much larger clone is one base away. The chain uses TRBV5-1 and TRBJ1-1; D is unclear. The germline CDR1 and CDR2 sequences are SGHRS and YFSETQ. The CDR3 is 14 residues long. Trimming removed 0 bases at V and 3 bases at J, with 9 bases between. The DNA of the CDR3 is TGCGCCAGCAGCTTGGGGGCGCGGGACACTGAAGCTTTCTTT. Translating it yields CASSLGARDTEAFF. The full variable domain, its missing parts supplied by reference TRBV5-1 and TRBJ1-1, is KAGVTQTPRYLIKTRGQQVTLSCSPISGHRSVSWYQQTPGQGLQFLFEYFSETQRNKGNFPGRFSGRQFSNSRSEMNVSTLELGDSALYLCASSLGARDTEAFFGQGTRLTVV.

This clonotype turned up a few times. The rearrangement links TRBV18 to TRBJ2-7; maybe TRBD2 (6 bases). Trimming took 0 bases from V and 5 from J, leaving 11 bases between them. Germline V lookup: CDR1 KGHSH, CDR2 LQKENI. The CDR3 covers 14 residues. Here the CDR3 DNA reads TGTGCCAGCTCACCACCGGCTACTAGCAACGAGCAGTACTTC. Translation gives CASSPPATSNEQYF.

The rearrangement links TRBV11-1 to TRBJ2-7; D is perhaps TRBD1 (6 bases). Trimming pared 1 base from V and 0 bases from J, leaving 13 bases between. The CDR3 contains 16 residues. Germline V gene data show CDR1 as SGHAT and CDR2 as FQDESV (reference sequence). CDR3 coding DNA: TGTGCCAGCAGCTTAGGTTATGGACAGCACTCCTACGAGCAGTACTTC. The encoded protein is CASSLGYGQHSYEQYF. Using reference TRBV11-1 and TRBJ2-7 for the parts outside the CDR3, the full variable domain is EAEVAQSPRYKITEKSQAVAFWCDPISGHATLYWYRQILGQGPELLVQFQDESVVDDSQLPKDRFSAERLKGVDSTLKIQPAELGDSAMYLCASSLGYGQHSYEQYFGPGTRLTVT.

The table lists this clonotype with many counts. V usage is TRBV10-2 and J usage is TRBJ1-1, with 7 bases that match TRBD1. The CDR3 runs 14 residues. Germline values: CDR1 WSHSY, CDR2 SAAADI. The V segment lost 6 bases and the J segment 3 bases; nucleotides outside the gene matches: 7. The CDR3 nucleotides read TGCGCCAGCAGACAGGGGCCCATGGACACTGAAGCTTTCTTT. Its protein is CASRQGPMDTEAFF.

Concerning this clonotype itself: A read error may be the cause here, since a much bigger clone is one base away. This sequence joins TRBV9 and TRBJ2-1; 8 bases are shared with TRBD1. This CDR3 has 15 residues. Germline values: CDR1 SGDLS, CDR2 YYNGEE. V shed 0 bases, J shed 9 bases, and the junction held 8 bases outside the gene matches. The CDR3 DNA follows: TGTGCCAGCAGCGTAGTAGGACAGGGACCCTCTGAGCAGTTCTTC. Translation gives CASSVVGQGPSEQFF. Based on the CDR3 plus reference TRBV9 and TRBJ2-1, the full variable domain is DSGVTQTPKHLITATGQRVTLRCSPRSGDLSVYWYQQSLDQGLQFLIQYYNGEERAKGNILERFSAQQFPDLHSELNLSSLELGDSALYFCASSVVGQGPSEQFFGPGTRLTVL.

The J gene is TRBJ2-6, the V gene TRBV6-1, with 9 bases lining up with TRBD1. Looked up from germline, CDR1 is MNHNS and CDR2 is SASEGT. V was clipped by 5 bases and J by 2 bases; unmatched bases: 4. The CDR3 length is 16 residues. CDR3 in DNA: TGTGCCAGCAGTTTGACAGGGGGGACTGGGGCCAACGTCCTGACTTTC. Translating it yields CASSLTGGTGANVLTF.

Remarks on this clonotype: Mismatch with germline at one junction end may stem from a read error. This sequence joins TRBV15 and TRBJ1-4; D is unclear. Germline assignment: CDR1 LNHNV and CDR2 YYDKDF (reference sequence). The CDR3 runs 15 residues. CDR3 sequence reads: CATSSSTVINEKPFF. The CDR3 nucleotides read TGTGCCACCAGCAGCTCGACGGTGATTAATGAAAAACCGTTTTTT. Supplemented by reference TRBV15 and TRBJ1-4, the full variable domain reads DAMVIQNPRYQVTQFGKPVTLSCSQTLNHNVMYWYQQKSSQAPKLLFHYYDKDFNNEADTPDNFQSRRPNTSFCFLDIRSPGLGDTAMYLCATSSSTVINEKPFFGSGTQLSVL.

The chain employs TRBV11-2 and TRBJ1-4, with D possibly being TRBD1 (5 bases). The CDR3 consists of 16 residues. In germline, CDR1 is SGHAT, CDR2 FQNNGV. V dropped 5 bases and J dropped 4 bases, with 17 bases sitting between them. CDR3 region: CASSRGRGARNEKLFF. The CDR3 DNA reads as TGTGCCAGCAGCCGAGGACGGGGCGCCCGTAATGAAAAACTGTTTTTT.

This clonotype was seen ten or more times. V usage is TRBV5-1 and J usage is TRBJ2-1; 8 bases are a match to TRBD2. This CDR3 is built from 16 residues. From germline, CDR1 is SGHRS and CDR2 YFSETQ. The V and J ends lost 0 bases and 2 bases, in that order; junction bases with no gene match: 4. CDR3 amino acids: CASSLVGAGAYNEQFF. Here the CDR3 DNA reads TGCGCCAGCAGCTTGGTAGGAGCGGGGGCCTACAATGAGCAGTTCTTC.

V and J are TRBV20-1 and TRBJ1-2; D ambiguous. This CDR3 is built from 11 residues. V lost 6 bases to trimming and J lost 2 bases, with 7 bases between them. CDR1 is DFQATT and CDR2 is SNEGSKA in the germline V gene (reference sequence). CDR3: CSAKPNYGYTF. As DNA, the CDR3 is TGCAGTGCCAAACCGAACTATGGCTACACCTTC.

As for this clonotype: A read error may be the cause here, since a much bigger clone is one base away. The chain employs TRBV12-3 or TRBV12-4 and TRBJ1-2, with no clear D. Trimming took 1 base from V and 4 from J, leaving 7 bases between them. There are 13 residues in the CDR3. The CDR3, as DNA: TGTGCCAGCAGTTTAGACAGTTCCTATGGCTACACCTTC. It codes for CASSLDSSYGYTF.

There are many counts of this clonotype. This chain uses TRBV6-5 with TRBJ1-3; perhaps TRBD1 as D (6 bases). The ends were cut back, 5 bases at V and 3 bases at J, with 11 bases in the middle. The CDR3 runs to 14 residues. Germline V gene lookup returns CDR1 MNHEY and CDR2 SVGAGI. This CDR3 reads CASSRVDSGNTIYF. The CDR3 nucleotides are TGTGCCAGCAGTCGTGTGGACAGTGGAAACACCATATATTTT.

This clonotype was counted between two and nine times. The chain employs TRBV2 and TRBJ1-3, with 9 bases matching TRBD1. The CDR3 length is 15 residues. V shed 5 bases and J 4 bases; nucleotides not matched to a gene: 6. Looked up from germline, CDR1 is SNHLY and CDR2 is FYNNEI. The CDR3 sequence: CASSPDRGRGNTIYF. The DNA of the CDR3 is TGTGCCAGCAGTCCGGACAGGGGACGCGGAAACACCATATATTTT.

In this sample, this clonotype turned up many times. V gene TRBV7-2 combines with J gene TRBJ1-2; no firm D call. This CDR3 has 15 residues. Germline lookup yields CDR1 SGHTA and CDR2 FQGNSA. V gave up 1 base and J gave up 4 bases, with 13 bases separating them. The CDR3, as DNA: TGTGCCAGCAGCTTAGTGGCCGGGCTGAGCTATGGCTACACCTTC. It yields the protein CASSLVAGLSYGYTF.

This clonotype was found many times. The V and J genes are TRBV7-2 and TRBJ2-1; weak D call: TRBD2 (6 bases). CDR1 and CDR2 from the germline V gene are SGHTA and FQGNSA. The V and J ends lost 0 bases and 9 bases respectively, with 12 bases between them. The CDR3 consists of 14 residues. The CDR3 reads CASSLAGRGSEQFF. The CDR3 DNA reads TGTGCCAGCAGCTTAGCTGGGCGGGGTAGTGAGCAGTTCTTC. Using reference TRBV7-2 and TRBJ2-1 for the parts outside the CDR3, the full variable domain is GAGVSQSPSNKVTEKGKDVELRCDPISGHTALYWYRQSLGQGLEFLIYFQGNSAPDKSGLPSDRFSAERTGGSVSTLTIQRTQQEDSAVYLCASSLAGRGSEQFFGPGTRLTVL.